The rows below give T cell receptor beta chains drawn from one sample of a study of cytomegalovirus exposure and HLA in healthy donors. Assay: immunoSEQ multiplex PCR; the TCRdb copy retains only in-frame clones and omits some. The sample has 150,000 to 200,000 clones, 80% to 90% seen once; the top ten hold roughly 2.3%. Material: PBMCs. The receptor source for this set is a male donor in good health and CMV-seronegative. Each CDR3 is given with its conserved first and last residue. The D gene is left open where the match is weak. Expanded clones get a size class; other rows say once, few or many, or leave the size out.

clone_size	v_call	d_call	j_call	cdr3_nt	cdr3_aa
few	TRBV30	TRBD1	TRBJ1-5	TGTGCCTGGAGTGCCAGGACAGGGAGACAGCCCCAGCATTTT	CAWSARTGRQPQHF
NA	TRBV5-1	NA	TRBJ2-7	TGCGCCAGCAGCCCCATGAGTTCTACCTACGAGCAGTACTTC	CASSPMSSTYEQYF
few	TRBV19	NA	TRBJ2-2	TGTGCCAGTAGTAGACAGGCGGAGCTGTTTTTT	CASSRQAELFF
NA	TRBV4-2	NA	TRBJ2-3	TGTGCCAGCAGCCAATCGACTAGCACAGATACGCAGTATTTT	CASSQSTSTDTQYF
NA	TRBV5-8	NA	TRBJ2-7	TGTGCCAGCAGCTTGAGCCTCTCCTACGAGCAGTACTTC	CASSLSLSYEQYF
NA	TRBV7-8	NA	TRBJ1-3	TGTGCCAGCAGCTTAGCAATCGGGCAGGGTTCTCTCAACACCATATATTTT	CASSLAIGQGSLNTIYF
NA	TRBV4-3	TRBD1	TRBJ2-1	TGCGCCAGCAGCTCCCGCCCGTCCGGGACAGGGCGAAATGAGCAGTTCTTC	CASSSRPSGTGRNEQFF
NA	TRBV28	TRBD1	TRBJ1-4	TGTGCCAGCAGTACCCGTACCGGGACAGTTAATGAAAAACTGTTTTTT	CASSTRTGTVNEKLFF
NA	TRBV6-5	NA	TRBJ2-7	TGTGCCAGCAGTCCATTAACGGACACCACCTACGAGCAGTACTTC	CASSPLTDTTYEQYF
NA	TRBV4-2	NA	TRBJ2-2	TGTGCCAGCAGCCAAGACTTCGGGAACACCGGGGAGCTGTTTTTT	CASSQDFGNTGELFF
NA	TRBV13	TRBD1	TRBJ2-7	TGTGCCAGCAGCCTCAACAGGGGGCCGGCCTACGAGCAGTACTTC	CASSLNRGPAYEQYF
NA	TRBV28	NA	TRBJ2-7	TGTGCCAGCAGCCCGGACACCCACCCCTACGAGCAGTACTTC	CASSPDTHPYEQYF
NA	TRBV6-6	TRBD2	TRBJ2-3	TGTGCCAGCAGTCTAGGCAGCGGGGTCACAGATACGCAGTATTTT	CASSLGSGVTDTQYF
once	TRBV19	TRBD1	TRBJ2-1	TGTGCCAGTAGTCCCCGGTCCGGGACAGGGGCGAATGAGCAGTTCTTC	CASSPRSGTGANEQFF
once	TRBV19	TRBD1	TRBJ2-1	TGTGCCAGTACATCTGACAGGGGGCCGCACAATGAGCAGTTCTTC	CASTSDRGPHNEQFF
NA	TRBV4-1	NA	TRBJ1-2	TGCGCCAGCAGCCAAGAGACAGGCCCCACCAACTATGGCTACACCTTC	CASSQETGPTNYGYTF
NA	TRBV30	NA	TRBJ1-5	TGTGCCTCGGGGTCCGTCAATCAGCCCCAGCATTTT	CASGSVNQPQHF
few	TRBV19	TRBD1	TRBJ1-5	TGTGCCAGTGAGGACAGGAGAAATCAGCCCCAGCATTTT	CASEDRRNQPQHF
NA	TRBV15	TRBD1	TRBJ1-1	TGTGCCACCAGCAGGGACAGGGCTATGAACACTGAAGCTTTCTTT	CATSRDRAMNTEAFF
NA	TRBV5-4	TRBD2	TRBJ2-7	TGTGCCAGCAGCTGGCCCGGGACTAGCTCCTACGAGCAGTACTTC	CASSWPGTSSYEQYF
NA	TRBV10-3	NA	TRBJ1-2	TGTGCCATCAGTTCCCAGGGAGGAGGTGACTACACCTTC	CAISSQGGGDYTF
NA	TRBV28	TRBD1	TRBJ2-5	TGTGCCAGCAGTCAGGGACAGGGAATCTATGGGCAGTACTTC	CASSQGQGIYGQYF
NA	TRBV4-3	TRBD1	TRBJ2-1	TGCGCCAGCAGCCAAGGAGGACAGGTTCTCTACAATGAGCAGTTCTTC	CASSQGGQVLYNEQFF
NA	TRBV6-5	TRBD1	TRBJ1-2	TGTGCCAGCAGTTACCAGGGGGCGCTGGGGGGCTACACCTTC	CASSYQGALGGYTF
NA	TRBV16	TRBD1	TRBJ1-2	TGTGCCAGCAGCGGGACAGGGCTTCGCTATGGCTACACCTTC	CASSGTGLRYGYTF
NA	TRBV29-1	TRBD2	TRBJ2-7	TGCAGCGTTGATGCGGGAGGGACCTACGAGCAGTACTTC	CSVDAGGTYEQYF
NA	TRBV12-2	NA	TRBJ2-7	TGTGCAAGGGAGGGAGGGCCCTCCTACGAGCAGTACTTC	CAREGGPSYEQYF
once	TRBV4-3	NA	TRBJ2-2	TGCGCCAGCAGCCAAGGGGTGTCAGGGCACACCGGGGAGCTGTTTTTT	CASSQGVSGHTGELFF
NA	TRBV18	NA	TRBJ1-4	TGTGCCAGCTCACCCCGGACTTCGTCCAATGGTAATGAAAAACTGTTTTTT	CASSPRTSSNGNEKLFF
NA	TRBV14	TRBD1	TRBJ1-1	TGTGCCAGCAGCCAGAGGACAGGGAGGAACACTGAAGCTTTCTTT	CASSQRTGRNTEAFF
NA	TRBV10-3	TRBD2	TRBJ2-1	TGTGCCATCAGCCTTACTAGCGGAGGATACAATGAGCAGTTCTTC	CAISLTSGGYNEQFF
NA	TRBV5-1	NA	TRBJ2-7	TGCGCCAGCAGCCCCACCGGGGGGCAGGCCGAGCAGTACTTC	CASSPTGGQAEQYF
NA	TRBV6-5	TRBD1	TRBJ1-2	TGTGCCAGCAGTTACGTATCGGGACAGGGTTCCTATGGCTACACCTTC	CASSYVSGQGSYGYTF
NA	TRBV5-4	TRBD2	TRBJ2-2	TGTGCCAGCAGCTTGTTCGCGGGAGGCCTTTCCGGGGAGCTGTTTTTT	CASSLFAGGLSGELFF
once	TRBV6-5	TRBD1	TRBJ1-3	TGTGCCAGCAGTTTACAGGGGGCCATCTCTGGAAACACCATATATTTT	CASSLQGAISGNTIYF
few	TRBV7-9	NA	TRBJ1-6	TGTGCCAGCAGCCCCTATCCGGGAGCCCGCTTT	CASSPYPGARF
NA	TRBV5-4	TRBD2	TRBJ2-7	TGTGCCAGCAGCCCACCCCCTAGCGGGAGCACCGACGAGCAGTACTTC	CASSPPPSGSTDEQYF
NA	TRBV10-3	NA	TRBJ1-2	TGTGCCATCAGTAAGGGGTTGCAAGATGGCTACACCTTC	CAISKGLQDGYTF
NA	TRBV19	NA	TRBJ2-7	TGTGCCAGTAGTGGATCGGCCGGGGAGTCCTACGAGCAGTACTTC	CASSGSAGESYEQYF
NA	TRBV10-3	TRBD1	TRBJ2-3	TGTGCCATCAGTGACGACTTGGGACAGCCCACAGATACGCAGTATTTT	CAISDDLGQPTDTQYF
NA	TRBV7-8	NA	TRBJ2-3	TGTGCCAGCAGCCCCGTGGATACGCAGTATTTT	CASSPVDTQYF
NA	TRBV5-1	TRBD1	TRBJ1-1	TGCGCCAGCAGCTCTAACAGGGGGCAGGCTGAAGCTTTCTTT	CASSSNRGQAEAFF
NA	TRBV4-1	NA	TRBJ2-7	TGCGCCAGCAGCGAAGTTGCTAACGAGCAGTACTTC	CASSEVANEQYF
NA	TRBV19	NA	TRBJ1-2	TGTGCCAGTAGTACCGGGATTAACTATGGCTACACCTTC	CASSTGINYGYTF
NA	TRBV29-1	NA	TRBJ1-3	TGCAGCGGATCAGGGGGAAACACCATATATTTT	CSGSGGNTIYF
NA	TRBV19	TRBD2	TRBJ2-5	TGTGCCAGTAGTATCGTTAGCGGGAGGGTGGAGACCCAGTACTTC	CASSIVSGRVETQYF
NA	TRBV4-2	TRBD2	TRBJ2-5	TGTGCCAGCAGCCCAGCGGGGCTACAAGAGACCCAGTACTTC	CASSPAGLQETQYF
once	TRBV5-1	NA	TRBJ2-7	TGCGCCAGCAGCTTAGTAGACAACGTACAGGGTTTTTTTAGGGGGATGAACTTC	CASSLVDNVQGFFRGMNF
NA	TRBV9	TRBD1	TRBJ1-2	TGTGCCAGCAGCGTAGCGGGACAGAACTATGGCTACACCTTC	CASSVAGQNYGYTF
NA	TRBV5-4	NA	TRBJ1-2	TGTGCCAGCAGCTTGGTTGGAGCGAACTATGGCTACACCTTC	CASSLVGANYGYTF
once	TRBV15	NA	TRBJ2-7	TGTGCCACCAGCAGAGATAGAGTTAGCGGTTTGTCCTACGAGCAGTACTTC	CATSRDRVSGLSYEQYF
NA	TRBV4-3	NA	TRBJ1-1	TGCGCCAGCAGCCACCTAGTAGTGATGAACACTGAAGCTTTCTTT	CASSHLVVMNTEAFF
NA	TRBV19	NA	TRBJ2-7	TGTGCCAGTAGTATGGGAGCCTACGAGCAGTACTTC	CASSMGAYEQYF